This passage covers 17 T cell receptor beta chains from one sample sequenced in a study of tumour-infiltrating T cells in Burkitt lymphoma. Using immunoSEQ multiplex PCR, the repertoire was profiled, and TCRdb retains in-frame clones only, with some absent. The data show about 710 clones, with 16% seen just once and 15% to 20% held by the top ten. The sequenced sample consisted of tumor tissue. The receptors here all came from a human donor with Burkitt lymphoma.

The chain is built from TRBV7-9 and TRBJ2-3, with 16 bases matching TRBD2. J lost 2 bases, V lost 4 bases, and 3 bases had no gene match. Germline lookup yields CDR1 SEHNR and CDR2 FQNEAQ (reference sequence). CDR3 length: 17 amino acids. The CDR3 protein is CASSSGTSGGATDTQYF. The CDR3 region has the DNA TGTGCCAGCAGCTCCGGGACTAGCGGGGGGGCCACAGATACGCAGTATTTT. Looking up the rest from reference TRBV7-9 and TRBJ2-3 gives the full variable domain: DTGVSQNPRHKITKRGQNVTFRCDPISEHNRLYWYRQTLGQGPEFLTYFQNEAQLEKSRLLSDRFSAERPKGSFSTLEIQRTEQGDSAMYLCASSSGTSGGATDTQYFGPGTRLTVL.

The V call is TRBV5-6, the J call TRBJ2-3; TRBD2 might be the D (5 bases). Germline-derived CDR1 and CDR2 are SGHDT and YYEEEE. The CDR3 extends over 14 amino acids. Between the trimmed V and J ends, which lost 4 bases and 2 bases, there was a span of 11 bases. CDR3 region: CASSPYGDTDTQYF. CDR3 nucleotides: TGTGCCAGCAGCCCCTACGGGGACACAGATACGCAGTATTTT.

V and J are TRBV4-2 and TRBJ2-7; 7 bases agree with TRBD1. The CDR3 is 15 residues long. The V and J ends lost 4 bases and 5 bases, in that order; junction bases with no gene match: 11. CDR1 is LGHNA, CDR2 YNFKEQ, per germline. The CDR3: CASSPQQGSGDEQYF. The CDR3, as DNA: TGTGCCAGCAGCCCGCAACAGGGGAGTGGCGACGAGCAGTACTTC.

This clone was observed a few times. This chain links TRBV19 with TRBJ1-6, with 8 bases matching TRBD1. Germline CDR1 and CDR2: LNHDA and SQIVND (reference sequence). The CDR3 consists of 18 residues. The J segment lost 2 bases and the V segment lost 5 bases, leaving 11 bases of the junction unmatched. DNA for the CDR3: TGTGCCAGTAGTGAACGGGACAGGCCTTGGGCCTATAATTCACCCCTCCACTTT. Translating gives CASSERDRPWAYNSPLHF.

In its sample, this clone was seen a few times. This chain uses TRBV7-2 with TRBJ1-5; D may be TRBD1 (6 bases). This CDR3 comprises 15 residues. From germline, CDR1 is SGHTA and CDR2 FQGNSA. The V end was cut by 3 bases, the J end by 9 bases, with 18 bases between. The CDR3, as DNA: TGTGCCAGCAGCTTCGACAGGCGGCCGGCTTGGCCCCAGCATTTT. It encodes CASSFDRRPAWPQHF.

The rearrangement uses TRBV2 and TRBJ1-2; D not resolved. Germline lookup yields CDR1 SNHLY and CDR2 FYNNEI. The CDR3 consists of 14 residues. V lost 2 bases and J lost 7, with 14 bases in between. CDR3 region: CASSEQDGVAGYTF. CDR3 nucleotides: TGTGCCAGCAGTGAACAGGATGGGGTGGCTGGCTACACCTTC.

The V call is TRBV7-9, the J call TRBJ2-3; D may be TRBD1 (8 bases). The V end was cut by 4 bases, the J end by 1 base, with 15 bases between. This CDR3 has 16 amino acids. The V gene's germline CDR1 is SEHNR and CDR2 FQNEAQ (reference sequence). The CDR3 sequence is CASSSGQGGGTDTQYF. The CDR3 region has the DNA TGTGCCAGCAGCTCCGGACAGGGAGGGGGCACAGATACGCAGTATTTT.

The sample holds a few counts of this clone. Within the sample, other DNA sequences also encode this same CDR3. V usage is TRBV7-9 and J usage is TRBJ2-3, with 15 bases matching TRBD2. CDR3 size: 17 residues. CDR1 SEHNR and CDR2 FQNEAQ come from the germline V gene (reference sequence). V lost 5 bases to trimming and J lost 0 bases; unmatched junction nucleotides: 3. CDR3 sequence (DNA): TGTGCCAGCAGCCTGGGGACTAGCGGGGGGAGCACAGATACGCAGTATTTT. This encodes CASSLGTSGGSTDTQYF.

The chain employs TRBV7-9 and TRBJ2-3, with 7 bases identical to TRBD2. The V and J ends lost 6 bases and 3 bases, in that order; junction bases with no gene match: 12. Per germline, CDR1 SEHNR and CDR2 FQNEAQ (reference sequence). This CDR3 region has 16 residues. CDR3 amino acids: CASSPGGGGATDTQYF. CDR3 DNA: TGTGCCAGCAGTCCCGGTGGGGGGGGAGCAACAGATACGCAGTATTTT.

The rearrangement uses TRBV28 and TRBJ1-2; D remains ambiguous. V lost 6 bases and J lost 4, with 12 bases in between. The length of the CDR3 is 13 residues. Germline-derived CDR1 and CDR2 are MDHEN and SYDVKM. CDR3 loop: CASRSGRSYGYTF. CDR3 coding DNA: TGTGCCAGCAGATCTGGACGTAGCTATGGCTACACCTTC.

The J gene is TRBJ2-3, the V gene TRBV7-6; 8 nucleotides align to TRBD2. This CDR3 is built from 15 residues. The ends lost 1 base at V and 3 bases at J; junction bases unmatched: 3. CDR1 and CDR2 (germline): SGHVS, FNYEAQ. DNA of the CDR3: TGTGCCAGCAGCTTAGTAGCGGGAACGACAGATACGCAGTATTTT. This sequence encodes CASSLVAGTTDTQYF.

This clone appeared a single time. V and J are TRBV7-9 and TRBJ1-1, with D possibly matching TRBD1 (5 bases). Trimming left V 2 bases short and J 0 bases short, with 19 bases between. The CDR3 consists of 18 residues. Germline values: CDR1 SEHNR, CDR2 FQNEAQ (reference sequence). The CDR3 sequence: CASSLPLNRGEMNTEAFF. CDR3 coding DNA: TGTGCCAGCAGCTTACCATTAAACCGGGGGGAGATGAACACTGAAGCTTTCTTT.

V and J are TRBV10-2 and TRBJ2-1, with 8 bases that match TRBD1. V was pared by 6 bases and J by 4 bases, with 17 bases of the junction left unmatched. CDR1 is WSHSY and CDR2 is SAAADI in the germline V gene. CDR3 length: 18 amino acids. The CDR3 loop reads CASSDLFDRGSYYNEQFF. The CDR3, as DNA: TGCGCCAGCAGCGACTTATTTGACAGGGGCTCCTATTACAATGAGCAGTTCTTC.

This clone was seen more than once but under ten times. The chain joins TRBV6-1 to TRBJ2-1; 9 bases are shared with TRBD1. V was pared by 3 bases and J by 3 bases, with 3 bases of the junction left unmatched. Looked up from germline, CDR1 is MNHNS and CDR2 is SASEGT. This CDR3 spans 15 amino acids. The CDR3: CASSEGQGVYNEQFF. In DNA, the CDR3 is TGTGCCAGCAGTGAGGGACAGGGAGTCTACAATGAGCAGTTCTTC.

The sample holds one count of this clone. The V call is TRBV4-2, the J call TRBJ2-2, with TRBD2 as a possible D gene (6 bases). Trimming cost V 0 bases and J 4 bases, with 12 bases left between them. Looked up from germline, CDR1 is LGHNA and CDR2 is YNFKEQ. The CDR3 spans 16 residues. CDR3 sequence reads: CASSQDLAAPTGELFF. The DNA for the CDR3 is TGTGCCAGCAGCCAAGATTTAGCGGCACCCACCGGGGAGCTGTTTTTT.

This chain links TRBV9 with TRBJ1-2; TRBD1 matches at 7 bases. Losses at the gene ends were 0 bases for V and 0 bases for J; bases not matched to a gene: 14. Germline V gene lookup returns CDR1 SGDLS and CDR2 YYNGEE. The CDR3 is 19 residues long. CDR3 DNA: TGTGCCAGCAGCGTAGGAGGAGGGGGGCAGGGGGTTTCTAACTATGGCTACACCTTC. This sequence encodes CASSVGGGGQGVSNYGYTF.

The rearrangement links TRBV7-9 to TRBJ2-2; no definite D call. CDR1 and CDR2 from the germline V gene are SEHNR and FQNEAQ (reference sequence). The CDR3 runs to 13 residues. V lost 1 base and J 6 bases, leaving 6 bases between the germline ends. The CDR3 sequence: CASSLVNAGELFF. The CDR3 nucleotides read TGTGCCAGCAGCTTAGTCAATGCCGGGGAGCTGTTTTTT.